The rows below give T cell receptor beta chains drawn from one sample of a study of control samples from healthy donors and cancer patients. Some clones are missing from TCRdb's copy, which holds only in-frame ones; the method was immunoSEQ multiplex PCR. The sample comprises 160,000 or so clones, 96% of which are singletons, and just over 1% rests with the top ten. Sequenced: blood. The source of these receptors is a woman younger than 45 in good health. CDR3s include the opening cysteine and the closing phenylalanine or tryptophan. The order of the fields is V gene, D gene, J gene, clone size, CDR3 protein, CDR3 DNA. D genes are given only for firm matches. Size tells how often a clone was seen (once, few, many) or the class of an expanded clone, and some rows leave it out.

>TRBV19|.|TRBJ1-2|.
CASSIRAGVLGYTF
TGTGCCAGTAGTATACGGGCAGGGGTTCTTGGCTACACCTTC
>TRBV11-1|.|TRBJ1-1|.
CASSTKNYRGTEAFF
TGTGCCAGCAGCACCAAAAATTACCGGGGCACTGAAGCTTTCTTT
>TRBV28|.|TRBJ1-5|.
CASSPDCLTCVSNQPQHF
TGTGCCAGCAGTCCGGACTGCCTTACGTGCGTGAGCAATCAGCCCCAGCATTTT
>TRBV28|.|TRBJ1-1|.
CASSPYDRTDTEAFF
TGTGCCAGCAGTCCTTATGACAGGACGGACACTGAAGCTTTCTTT
>TRBV9|.|TRBJ2-2|.
CASRGMNTGELFF
TGTGCCAGCAGAGGAATGAACACCGGGGAGCTGTTTTTT
>TRBV18|.|TRBJ2-7|.
CASSPLRQGGPYEQYF
TGTGCCAGCTCACCACTCCGACAGGGAGGCCCCTACGAGCAGTACTTC
>TRBV6-5|.|TRBJ1-2|.
CASRTSGGSYGYTF
TGTGCCAGCAGGACGTCTGGGGGGAGCTATGGCTACACCTTC
>TRBV5-4|.|TRBJ2-7|.
CASSEMGRTLDEQYF
TGTGCCAGCAGCGAAATGGGACGGACCCTAGACGAGCAGTACTTC
>TRBV11-3|.|TRBJ1-6|.
CASSLDPSSPLHF
TGTGCCAGCAGCTTAGACCCCAGTTCACCCCTCCACTTT
>TRBV6-2/TRBV6-3|TRBD2|TRBJ2-5|.
CASSPELAGGAETQYF
TGTGCCAGCAGCCCCGAACTAGCGGGAGGCGCAGAGACCCAGTACTTC
>TRBV30|.|TRBJ2-5|.
CAWSVDRGQETQYF
TGTGCCTGGAGTGTAGATAGGGGCCAAGAGACCCAGTACTTC
>TRBV18|.|TRBJ2-3|.
CASSLWDRSTDTQYF
TGTGCCAGCTCACTTTGGGACCGATCCACAGATACGCAGTATTTT
>TRBV6-5|TRBD1|TRBJ1-4|.
CASSRTGDEKLFF
TGTGCCAGCAGCCGGACAGGGGACGAAAAACTGTTTTTT
>TRBV18|TRBD1|TRBJ1-1|.
CASSPTGRDRRLGTEAFF
TGTGCCAGCTCACCTACAGGAAGGGACAGGCGCCTCGGAACTGAAGCTTTCTTT
>TRBV7-8|.|TRBJ2-5|.
CASSLDSRGPQETQYF
TGTGCCAGCAGCTTAGATTCGCGGGGGCCCCAAGAGACCCAGTACTTC
>TRBV20-1|.|TRBJ1-1|.
CSASRNTEAFF
TGCAGTGCTAGCAGGAACACTGAAGCTTTCTTT
>TRBV5-6|.|TRBJ1-2|.
CASRLDPAYGYTF
TGTGCCAGCAGACTGGACCCAGCCTATGGCTACACCTTC
>TRBV2|TRBD1|TRBJ1-6|.
CASSEIVTGNSPLHF
TGTGCCAGCAGTGAAATTGTGACAGGGAATTCACCCCTCCACTTT
>TRBV21-1|.|TRBJ2-7|once
CASSARQGDSYEQYF
TGTGCCAGCAGCGCTCGACAGGGTGACTCCTACGAGCAGTACTTC
>TRBV5-6|TRBD1|TRBJ1-2|.
CASSPDRLRDSFYGYTF
TGTGCCAGCAGCCCGGACAGACTTAGGGACAGCTTCTATGGCTACACCTTC
>TRBV10-3|TRBD1|TRBJ1-2|.
CAISWTGLDGYTF
TGTGCCATCAGCTGGACAGGGCTGGATGGCTACACCTTC
>TRBV11-2|.|TRBJ2-5|once
CASSLDRAGWLKETQYF
TGTGCCAGCAGCTTAGATCGGGCGGGGTGGTTAAAAGAGACCCAGTACTTC
>TRBV7-6|.|TRBJ2-2|.
CASSLFRGTGELFF
TGTGCCAGCAGCTTGTTCCGGGGCACCGGGGAGCTGTTTTTT
>TRBV2|.|TRBJ1-2|.
CASRGQRVNYGYTF
TGTGCCAGCAGAGGACAGAGAGTTAACTATGGCTACACCTTC
>TRBV28|.|TRBJ1-2|.
CASSLVGANYGYTF
TGTGCCAGCAGTTTAGTGGGGGCTAACTATGGCTACACCTTC
>TRBV7-8|TRBD1|TRBJ1-6|.
CASTPGTGTFSSPLHF
TGTGCCAGCACCCCCGGGACAGGGACTTTCAGTTCACCCCTCCACTTT
>TRBV19|.|TRBJ2-7|.
CASSLRAGERYEQYF
TGTGCCAGTAGTCTTAGAGCCGGAGAACGTTACGAGCAGTACTTC
>TRBV9|TRBD1|TRBJ2-7|.
CASSPSIRTGSYEQYF
TGTGCCAGCAGCCCCTCCATCCGGACAGGGTCTTACGAGCAGTACTTC
>TRBV2|.|TRBJ1-6|few
CASSKLPGSAGNSPLHF
TGTGCCAGCAGTAAATTACCTGGAAGCGCGGGGAATTCACCCCTCCACTTT
>TRBV4-1|TRBD1|TRBJ1-1|.
CASSPRQGRNTEAFF
TGCGCCAGCAGCCCTCGACAGGGGAGGAACACTGAAGCTTTCTTT
>TRBV6-5|TRBD1|TRBJ1-2|once
CASSYSRTGSNYGYTF
TGTGCCAGCAGTTACTCGCGGACAGGATCTAACTATGGCTACACCTTC
>TRBV5-1|.|TRBJ1-1|.
CASSLKVGAITEAFF
TGCGCCAGCAGCTTGAAAGTGGGGGCGATCACTGAAGCTTTCTTT
>TRBV12-3/TRBV12-4|TRBD1|TRBJ1-5|.
CASSWTGDQPQHF
TGTGCCAGCAGCTGGACAGGTGACCAGCCCCAGCATTTT
>TRBV28|.|TRBJ2-5|.
CASRTEGRWQETQYF
TGTGCCAGCAGAACCGAGGGAAGGTGGCAAGAGACCCAGTACTTC
>TRBV10-3|TRBD1|TRBJ1-3|once
CAIRDRDTGNTIYF
TGTGCCATCAGAGACAGGGACACTGGAAACACCATATATTTT
>TRBV3-1/TRBV3-2|.|TRBJ1-5|.
CASSPNREGQPQHF
TGTGCCAGCAGCCCCAACAGGGAGGGTCAGCCCCAGCATTTT
>TRBV6-5|TRBD2|TRBJ2-3|.
CASALAGGYTDTQYF
TGTGCCAGCGCCCTAGCGGGAGGGTACACAGATACGCAGTATTTT
>TRBV29-1|.|TRBJ2-7|.
CSAVGPATGEQYF
TGCAGCGCAGTAGGTCCCGCAACGGGGGAGCAGTACTTC
>TRBV6-5|TRBD2|TRBJ2-1|.
CASSYLRGGGEQFF
TGTGCCAGCAGTTACTTGCGGGGGGGAGGTGAGCAGTTCTTC
>TRBV28|.|TRBJ1-5|.
CASSLTRWGNQPQHF
TGTGCCAGCAGTTTAACCAGGTGGGGCAATCAGCCCCAGCATTTT
>TRBV7-9|TRBD1|TRBJ1-1|.
CASSLLGPTGMNTEAFF
TGTGCCAGCAGCTTATTGGGGCCGACAGGGATGAACACTGAAGCTTTCTTT
>TRBV4-2|.|TRBJ1-2|.
CASSQSSGLWYGYTF
TGTGCCAGCAGCCAATCCTCAGGCCTTTGGTATGGCTACACCTTC
>TRBV19|.|TRBJ1-5|.
CASSRTMGGQPQHF
TGTGCCAGTAGTAGAACTATGGGGGGACAGCCCCAGCATTTT
>TRBV6-5|.|TRBJ2-7|.
CASSSRDGTYEQYF
TGTGCCAGCAGTTCCCGGGACGGGACCTACGAGCAGTACTTC
>TRBV18|.|TRBJ2-7|.
CASSPPESSYEQYF
TGTGCCAGCTCACCACCGGAGAGCTCCTACGAGCAGTACTTC
>TRBV2|TRBD2|TRBJ2-7|.
CASSAEPGLAYHEQYF
TGTGCCAGCAGCGCCGAACCGGGACTAGCCTACCACGAGCAGTACTTC
>TRBV28|.|TRBJ1-2|.
CASSSQVYYGYTF
TGTGCCAGCAGTTCTCAGGTTTACTATGGCTACACCTTC
>TRBV29-1|.|TRBJ1-1|.
CSVELQGTNTEAFF
TGCAGCGTTGAACTACAGGGAACGAACACTGAAGCTTTCTTT
>TRBV28|TRBD2|TRBJ2-3|.
CASSFRTSGESTDTQYF
TGTGCCAGCAGTTTCCGGACTAGCGGAGAATCGACAGATACGCAGTATTTT
>TRBV5-4|.|TRBJ2-3|.
CASSLAPDTQYF
TGTGCCAGCAGCTTGGCCCCAGATACGCAGTATTTT
>TRBV3-1/TRBV3-2|.|TRBJ1-1|.
CASSPTGFTAEAFF
TGTGCCAGCAGCCCGACAGGCTTTACGGCTGAAGCTTTCTTT
>TRBV16|.|TRBJ1-1|.
CASSQSQRAEAFF
TGTGCCAGCAGCCAATCTCAGAGGGCTGAAGCTTTCTTT
>TRBV2|.|TRBJ1-2|.
CASDGTGTNYGYTF
TGTGCCAGCGACGGTACAGGCACTAACTATGGCTACACCTTC
>TRBV1|.|TRBJ2-1|once
CTSSQAYQGSYNEQFF
TGCACCAGCAGCCAAGCCTACCAGGGCTCCTACAATGAGCAGTTCTTC
>TRBV15|.|TRBJ2-5|.
CATSPARDFQETQYF
TGTGCCACCAGCCCCGCCCGGGACTTCCAAGAGACCCAGTACTTC